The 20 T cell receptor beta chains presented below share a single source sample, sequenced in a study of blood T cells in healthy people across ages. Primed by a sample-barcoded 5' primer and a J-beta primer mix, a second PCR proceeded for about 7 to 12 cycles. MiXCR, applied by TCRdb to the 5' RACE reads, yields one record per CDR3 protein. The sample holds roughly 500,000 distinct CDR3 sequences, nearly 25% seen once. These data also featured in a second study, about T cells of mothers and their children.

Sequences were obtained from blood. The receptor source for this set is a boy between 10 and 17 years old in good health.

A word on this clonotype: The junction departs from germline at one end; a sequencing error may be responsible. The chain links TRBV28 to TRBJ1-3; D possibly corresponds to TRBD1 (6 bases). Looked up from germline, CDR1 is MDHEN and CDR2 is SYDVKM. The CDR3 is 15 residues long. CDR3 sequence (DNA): TGTGTCAGCAGTCCGGACAGCTTCTCTGGAAACACCATATATTTT. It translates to CVSSPDSFSGNTIYF.

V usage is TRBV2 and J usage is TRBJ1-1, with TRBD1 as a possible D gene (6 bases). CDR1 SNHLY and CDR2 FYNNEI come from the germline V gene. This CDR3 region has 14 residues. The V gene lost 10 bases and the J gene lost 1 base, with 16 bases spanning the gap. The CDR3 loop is CAKGSGTPNTEAFF. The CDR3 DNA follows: TGTGCCAAGGGATCCGGGACACCGAACACTGAAGCTTTCTTT.

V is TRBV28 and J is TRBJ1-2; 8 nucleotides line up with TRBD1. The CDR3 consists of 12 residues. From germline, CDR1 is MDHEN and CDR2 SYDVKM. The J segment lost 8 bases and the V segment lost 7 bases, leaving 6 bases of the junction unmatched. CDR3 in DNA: TGTGCCAGCAATCCCACAGGGGGAGGCTACACCTTC. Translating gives CASNPTGGGYTF.

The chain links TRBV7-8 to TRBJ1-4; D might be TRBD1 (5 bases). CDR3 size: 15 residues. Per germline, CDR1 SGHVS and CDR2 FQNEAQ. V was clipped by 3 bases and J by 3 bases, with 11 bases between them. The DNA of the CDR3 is TGTGCCAGCAGCTTTCTAGGGGTGCCTAATGAAAAACTGTTTTTT. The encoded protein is CASSFLGVPNEKLFF. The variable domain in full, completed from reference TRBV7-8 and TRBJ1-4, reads GAGVSQSPRYKVAKRGQDVALRCDPISGHVSLFWYQQALGQGPEFLTYFQNEAQLDKSGLPSDRFFAERPEGSVSTLKIQRTQQEDSAVYLCASSFLGVPNEKLFFGSGTQLSVL.

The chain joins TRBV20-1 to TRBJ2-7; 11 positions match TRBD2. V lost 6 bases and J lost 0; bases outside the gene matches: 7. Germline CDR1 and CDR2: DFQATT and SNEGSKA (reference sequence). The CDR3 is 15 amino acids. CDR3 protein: CSASTSGGGSYEQYF. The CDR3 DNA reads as TGCAGTGCCAGCACTAGCGGGGGTGGCTCCTACGAGCAGTACTTC.

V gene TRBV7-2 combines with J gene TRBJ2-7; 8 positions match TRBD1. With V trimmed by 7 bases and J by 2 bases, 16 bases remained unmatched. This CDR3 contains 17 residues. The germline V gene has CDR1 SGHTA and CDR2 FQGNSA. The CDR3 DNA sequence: TGTGCCAGCACCACTCCAGAGGGTTGGACAGGGACCTACGAGCAGTACTTC. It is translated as CASTTPEGWTGTYEQYF.

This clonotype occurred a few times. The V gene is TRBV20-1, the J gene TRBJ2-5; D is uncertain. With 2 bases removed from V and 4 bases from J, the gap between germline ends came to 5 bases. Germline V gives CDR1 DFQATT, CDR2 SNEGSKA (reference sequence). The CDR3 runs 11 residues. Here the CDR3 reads CSARIPETQYF. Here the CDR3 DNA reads TGCAGTGCTAGAATCCCAGAGACCCAGTACTTC.

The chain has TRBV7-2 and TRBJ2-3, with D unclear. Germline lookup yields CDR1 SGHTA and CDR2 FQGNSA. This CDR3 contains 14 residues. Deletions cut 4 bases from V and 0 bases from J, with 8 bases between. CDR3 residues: CASSSVTSTDTQYF. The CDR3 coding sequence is TGTGCCAGCAGCTCAGTGACTAGCACAGATACGCAGTATTTT.

The CDR3 protein is CATSTGTSGYNEQFF. CDR3 coding DNA: TGTGCCACCAGCACCGGGACTAGCGGCTACAATGAGCAGTTCTTC. This chain connects TRBV15 to TRBJ2-1, with TRBD2 matching 11 bases. Trimming took 4 bases from V and 3 from J; bases not matched to a gene: 2. The CDR3 spans 15 residues. Germline V CDR1 and CDR2: LNHNV, YYDKDF (reference sequence).

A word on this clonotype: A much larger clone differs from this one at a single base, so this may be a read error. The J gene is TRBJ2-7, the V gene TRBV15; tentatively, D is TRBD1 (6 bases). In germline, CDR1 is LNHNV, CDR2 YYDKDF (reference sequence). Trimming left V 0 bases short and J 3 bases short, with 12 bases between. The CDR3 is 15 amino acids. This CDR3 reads CATSRDHVGGYEQYF. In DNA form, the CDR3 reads TGTGCCACCAGCAGAGATCATGTAGGGGGCTACGAGCAGTACTTC.

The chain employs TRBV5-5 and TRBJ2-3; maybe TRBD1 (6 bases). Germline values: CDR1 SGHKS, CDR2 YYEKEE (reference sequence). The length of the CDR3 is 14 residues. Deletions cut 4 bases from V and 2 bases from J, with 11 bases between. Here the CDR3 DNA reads TGTGCCAGCAGCCTTCAGGGGTACACAGATACGCAGTATTTT. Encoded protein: CASSLQGYTDTQYF. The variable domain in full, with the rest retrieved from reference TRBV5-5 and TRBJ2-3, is DAGVTQSPTHLIKTRGQQVTLRCSPISGHKSVSWYQQVLGQGPQFIFQYYEKEERGRGNFPDRFSARQFPNYSSELNVNALLLGDSALYLCASSLQGYTDTQYFGPGTRLTVL.

In nucleotides, the CDR3 is TGTGCCAGCAGTATCCGGGGCAATGGCTACACCTTC. It translates to CASSIRGNGYTF. This rearrangement joins TRBV6-2 or TRBV6-3 to TRBJ1-2; tentatively, D is TRBD1 (5 bases). The CDR3 extends over 12 amino acids. Trimming removed 5 bases from V and 6 bases from J, with 10 bases in between. The germline gives CDR1 MNHEY, CDR2 SVGEGT.

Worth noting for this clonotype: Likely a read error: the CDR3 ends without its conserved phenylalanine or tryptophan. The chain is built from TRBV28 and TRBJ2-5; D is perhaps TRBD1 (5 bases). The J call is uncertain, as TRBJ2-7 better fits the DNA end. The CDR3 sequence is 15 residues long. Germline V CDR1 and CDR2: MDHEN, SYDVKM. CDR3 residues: CASSAGFLSSYEQYL. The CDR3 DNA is TGTGCCAGCAGTGCAGGGTTCCTTAGCTCCTACGAGCAGTACCTC.

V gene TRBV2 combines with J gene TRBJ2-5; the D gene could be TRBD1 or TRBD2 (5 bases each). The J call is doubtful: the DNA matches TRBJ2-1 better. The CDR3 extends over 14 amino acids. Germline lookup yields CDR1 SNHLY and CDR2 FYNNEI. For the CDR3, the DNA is TGTGCCAGCAGGGCCGGCTGGGGGTCAAGTGAGCAGTTCTTC. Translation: CASRAGWGSSEQFF.

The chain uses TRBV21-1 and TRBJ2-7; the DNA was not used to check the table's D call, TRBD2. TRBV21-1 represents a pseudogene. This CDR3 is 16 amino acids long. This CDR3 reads CASSKEGKGDSYEQYF. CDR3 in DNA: TGTGCCAGCAGCAAAGAGGGCAAGGGGGACTCCTACGAGCAGTACTTC.

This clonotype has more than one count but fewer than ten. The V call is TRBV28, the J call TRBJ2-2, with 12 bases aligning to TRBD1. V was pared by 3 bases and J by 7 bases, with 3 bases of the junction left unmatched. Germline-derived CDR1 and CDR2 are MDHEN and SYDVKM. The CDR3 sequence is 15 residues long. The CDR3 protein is CASSFGTGGYGELFF. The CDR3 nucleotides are TGTGCCAGCAGTTTCGGGACAGGGGGCTACGGGGAGCTGTTTTTT.

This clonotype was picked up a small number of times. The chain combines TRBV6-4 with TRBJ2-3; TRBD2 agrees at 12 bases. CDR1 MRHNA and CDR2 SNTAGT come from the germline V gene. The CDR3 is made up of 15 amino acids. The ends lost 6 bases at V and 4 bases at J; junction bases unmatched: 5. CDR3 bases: TGTGCCAGCAGACCGACTAGCGGGAGCTCAGATACGCAGTATTTT. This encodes CASRPTSGSSDTQYF.

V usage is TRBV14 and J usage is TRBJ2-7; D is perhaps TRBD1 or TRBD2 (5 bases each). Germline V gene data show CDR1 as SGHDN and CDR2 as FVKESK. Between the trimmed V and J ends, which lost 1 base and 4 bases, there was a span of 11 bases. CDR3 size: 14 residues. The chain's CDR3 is CASSQVSEGYEQYF. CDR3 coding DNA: TGTGCCAGCAGCCAAGTTTCCGAGGGGTACGAGCAGTACTTC. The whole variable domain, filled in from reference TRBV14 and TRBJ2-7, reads EAGVTQFPSHSVIEKGQTVTLRCDPISGHDNLYWYRRVMGKEIKFLLHFVKESKQDESGMPNNRFLAERTGGTYSTLKVQPAELEDSGVYFCASSQVSEGYEQYFGPGTRLTVT.

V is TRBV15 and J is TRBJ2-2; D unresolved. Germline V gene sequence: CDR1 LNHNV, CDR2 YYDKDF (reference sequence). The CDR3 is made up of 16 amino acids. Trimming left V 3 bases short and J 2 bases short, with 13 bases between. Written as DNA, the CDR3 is TGTGCCACCAGCAGTGTTCGGCAGATTAACACCGGGGAGCTGTTTTTT. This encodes CATSSVRQINTGELFF.

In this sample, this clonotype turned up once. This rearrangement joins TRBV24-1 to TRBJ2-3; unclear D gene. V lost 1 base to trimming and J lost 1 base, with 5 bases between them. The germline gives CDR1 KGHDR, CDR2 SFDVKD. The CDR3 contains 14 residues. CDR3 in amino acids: CATSDFRGTDTQYF. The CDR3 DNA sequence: TGTGCCACCAGTGATTTTAGGGGCACAGATACGCAGTATTTT.